The T cell receptor beta chain described here comes from a study of cytomegalovirus exposure and HLA in healthy donors. General observations from the study: In vitro experiments confirmed that a few CMV-associated chains were specific for CMV antigens. According to a subsequent analysis, TCR clusters identified in the first cohort showed a tendency to co-occur across the 120 or so validation repertoires.

The J segment lost 3 bases and the V segment lost 1 base, leaving 8 bases of the junction unmatched. There are 17 residues in the CDR3. Germline-derived CDR1 and CDR2 are SGHTA and FQGNSA. Profiling relied on immunoSEQ multiplex PCR, and the TCRdb table lists in-frame clones only, not all of them. The sample consists of about 200,000 clones, about 81% of them appearing once. This clone showed up just a few times. As yet, its antigen is unknown. The specimen was PBMCs. The chain couples TRBV7-2 to TRBJ2-7; 11 bases agree with TRBD2. This TCR derives from a young woman in good health and CMV-seronegative. The CDR3 DNA is TGTGCCAGCAGCTTAGATCTAGCGGGGGGCCGAGTCTACGAGCAGTACTTC. It translates to CASSLDLAGGRVYEQYF.